The rows below give T cell receptor beta chains drawn from one sample of a study of blood T cell repertoires in COVID-19. Using immunoSEQ multiplex PCR, the repertoire was profiled, and TCRdb retains in-frame clones only, with some absent. This sample has a few hundred thousand clones, with approximately 83% found just once. Sequencing was performed on PBMCs or T cells enriched from blood (not recorded which). Receptors were obtained from an older woman who had recovered from COVID-19. CDR3s include the opening cysteine and the closing phenylalanine or tryptophan. Each record gives: J gene, D gene, V gene, CDR3 protein. A D gene is named only where the DNA matches it firmly.

J: TRBJ2-7; D: .; V: TRBV10-3; CDR3: CAISEPGQAYEQYF
J: TRBJ1-1; D: TRBD1; V: TRBV19; CDR3: CASSLGQGKNTEAFF
J: TRBJ2-3; D: .; V: TRBV29-1; CDR3: CSVNKDRSTDTQYF
J: TRBJ1-5; D: TRBD1; V: TRBV6-1; CDR3: CASSDRTGAFNQPQHF
J: TRBJ2-5; D: TRBD1; V: TRBV7-3; CDR3: CASSPRQGAQETQYF
J: TRBJ1-1; D: .; V: TRBV6-5; CDR3: CASSYAVNTEAFF
J: TRBJ1-4; D: TRBD1; V: TRBV7-2; CDR3: CASSLQGGINEKLFF
J: TRBJ2-1; D: TRBD2; V: TRBV6-1; CDR3: CASSEGRAGLAGFEQFF
J: TRBJ2-4; D: .; V: TRBV15; CDR3: CATSRDAQGGDIQYF
J: TRBJ1-2; D: .; V: TRBV21-1; CDR3: CASSKEGTDGYTF
J: TRBJ2-7; D: .; V: TRBV7-8; CDR3: CASRLDILRSEQYF
J: TRBJ1-2; D: TRBD1; V: TRBV4-2; CDR3: CASRSQGDQNYGYTF
J: TRBJ1-5; D: TRBD1; V: TRBV19; CDR3: CASNKDRGEDQPQHF
J: TRBJ1-2; D: .; V: TRBV6-5; CDR3: CASTKYRDVGLGYTF
J: TRBJ1-3; D: TRBD1; V: TRBV19; CDR3: CASSIPGQGRNTIYF
J: TRBJ1-1; D: .; V: TRBV10-3; CDR3: CAISESITGWKRSNTEAFF
J: TRBJ1-2; D: .; V: TRBV7-8; CDR3: CATIWGPGYTF
J: TRBJ1-4; D: .; V: TRBV7-8; CDR3: CASSLATSGAAGLFF
J: TRBJ1-6; D: TRBD1; V: TRBV5-6; CDR3: CASSPGQGWNSPLHF
J: TRBJ2-7; D: TRBD1; V: TRBV19; CDR3: CASSPLQGAVDEQYF
J: TRBJ2-7; D: TRBD2; V: TRBV5-8; CDR3: CASSLERGGYEQYF
J: TRBJ1-4; D: TRBD1; V: TRBV2; CDR3: CASSFWGQGNEKLFF
J: TRBJ1-1; D: .; V: TRBV5-6; CDR3: CASSFGHGGTEAFF
J: TRBJ2-3; D: TRBD2; V: TRBV5-1; CDR3: CASQPGERGGTQYF
J: TRBJ2-1; D: TRBD2; V: TRBV27; CDR3: CASSLSPSGRALNEQFF
J: TRBJ2-5; D: .; V: TRBV19; CDR3: CASSISREETQYF
J: TRBJ1-1; D: .; V: TRBV6-4; CDR3: CASRAGWNTEAFF
J: TRBJ2-1; D: .; V: TRBV6-5; CDR3: CASNLAYPNSEQFF
J: TRBJ1-2; D: .; V: TRBV4-3; CDR3: CASSQEVANYGYTF
J: TRBJ1-1; D: .; V: TRBV27; CDR3: CATRPGSTEAFF
J: TRBJ2-5; D: TRBD2; V: TRBV7-9; CDR3: CASSLASSGGLETQYF
J: TRBJ2-7; D: .; V: TRBV13; CDR3: CASSQQTTNYEQYF
J: TRBJ2-7; D: TRBD1; V: TRBV7-8; CDR3: CASSLLRGNEQYF
J: TRBJ1-2; D: TRBD1; V: TRBV6-6; CDR3: CASSPGTGGYENYGYTF
J: TRBJ1-2; D: TRBD1; V: TRBV10-3; CDR3: CAGGQGARGYTF
J: TRBJ1-4; D: .; V: TRBV3-1/TRBV3-2; CDR3: CASSQDGGYKLFF
J: TRBJ2-1; D: .; V: TRBV11-2; CDR3: CASSLEAVEEQFF
J: TRBJ2-6; D: .; V: TRBV7-2; CDR3: CASSPLDTGANVLTF
J: TRBJ2-7; D: TRBD1; V: TRBV7-9; CDR3: CASSIGGPSSWEQYF
J: TRBJ1-4; D: .; V: TRBV7-6; CDR3: CASSLARSAGEKLFF
J: TRBJ2-1; D: TRBD2; V: TRBV15; CDR3: CATSTQTSGGVIEQFF
J: TRBJ2-5; D: .; V: TRBV5-1; CDR3: CASSLVEGRETQYF
J: TRBJ2-3; D: .; V: TRBV7-9; CDR3: CASSQGSSADTQYF
J: TRBJ1-2; D: TRBD1; V: TRBV6-5; CDR3: CASSYGRGRGYTF
J: TRBJ2-3; D: .; V: TRBV5-1; CDR3: CASSLVRQGNTDTQYF
J: TRBJ2-3; D: TRBD1; V: TRBV6-1; CDR3: CASSEGTGKTDTQYF
J: TRBJ1-4; D: .; V: TRBV4-2; CDR3: CASSQDSGGGATNEKLFF